Sequencing of this TCR beta chain was carried out in a study of T cell responses to AZD1222 COVID-19 vaccine. Study results and limitations: AZD1222 recipients seropositive at baseline numbered only six or seven. Elevations in Spike-specific TCR breadth and depth followed administration of two AZD1222 doses. The span of vaccine-associated CD4 TCRs extended across spike, with dominance at 160-218 and 743-854.

Note on this clone: What it binds is unknown.

TCRdb keeps only in-frame clones here, not all; method: immunoSEQ multiplex PCR. The profile shows 150,000 or so clones, roughly 94% of them singletons. This TCR came from an adult in good health. Source: peripheral blood, taken on day 0 of AZD1222 vaccination.

The CDR3 sequence is CASSIPTGFYNYGYTF. The CDR3 nucleotides are TGTGCCAGCAGCATTCCGACAGGTTTTTATAACTATGGCTACACCTTC. The chain is built from TRBV5-4 and TRBJ1-2, with D possibly TRBD1 on 6 matching bases. CDR1 is SGHNT, CDR2 YYREEE, per germline (reference sequence). The CDR3 is made up of 16 amino acids. V was clipped by 4 bases and J by 1 base, with 17 bases between them.